Presented here are 32 T cell receptor beta chains from one specimen sequenced in a study of high-grade serous ovarian cancer treatment subgroups. Tumor samples were obtained before definitive surgery or chemotherapy. The data were produced by immunoSEQ multiplex PCR, yet TCRdb's version contains in-frame clones alone and is incomplete. In the table there are around 37,000 clones, over 60% of which are singletons. Sequenced sample: tumor tissue. The receptors derive from a human donor with high-grade serous ovarian cancer.

This clone was seen once. This rearrangement joins TRBV7-8 to TRBJ2-2; weak D call: TRBD2 (5 bases). V lost 1 base and J lost 5, with 11 bases in between. The CDR3 extends over 15 amino acids. The V gene's germline CDR1 is SGHVS and CDR2 FQNEAQ. CDR3 amino acids: CASSLGLPGTGELFF. DNA of the CDR3: TGTGCCAGCAGCTTAGGACTACCTGGGACCGGGGAGCTGTTTTTT.

A single count supports this clone. V and J are TRBV29-1 and TRBJ1-4; tentatively, D is TRBD1 (6 bases). Looked up from germline, CDR1 is SQVTM and CDR2 is ANQGSEA. V was pared by 7 bases and J by 2 bases, with 11 bases between. The CDR3 runs to 13 residues. DNA of the CDR3: TGCAGCGCTGACAGGTCTACTAATGAAAAACTGTTTTTT. The encoded protein is CSADRSTNEKLFF.

The chain links TRBV7-2 to TRBJ2-7, with 7 bases fitting TRBD1. J lost 5 bases, V lost 5 bases, and 9 bases had no gene match. CDR3 length: 14 amino acids. Germline lookup yields CDR1 SGHTA and CDR2 FQGNSA. The CDR3 sequence: CASSGGQASHEQYF. CDR3 coding DNA: TGTGCCAGCAGCGGCGGACAGGCCTCTCACGAGCAGTACTTC.

CDR3: CASSGVGEGYSNQPQHF. DNA of the CDR3: TGTGCCAGCAGCGGGGTAGGGGAGGGCTATAGCAATCAGCCCCAGCATTTT. This chain uses TRBV28 with TRBJ1-5; tentative D call: TRBD1 (5 bases). V gave up 6 bases and J gave up 0 bases, with 18 bases separating them. The CDR3 is made up of 17 amino acids. In germline, CDR1 is MDHEN, CDR2 SYDVKM.

V is TRBV29-1 and J is TRBJ2-3; D remains unclear. CDR3 length equals 15 residues. Germline V gene lookup returns CDR1 SQVTM and CDR2 ANQGSEA. Trimming shortened V by 1 base and J by 0 bases, and 11 bases separated the two germline ends. This chain's CDR3 is CSVEGTVSSTDTQYF. CDR3 coding DNA: TGCAGCGTTGAAGGAACAGTCTCCAGCACAGATACGCAGTATTTT.

This chain links TRBV19 with TRBJ2-7, with 12 bases fitting TRBD2. The CDR3 is 15 amino acids. Germline values: CDR1 LNHDA, CDR2 SQIVND (reference sequence). Losses at the gene ends were 6 bases for V and 5 bases for J; bases not matched to a gene: 8. DNA of the CDR3: TGTGCCAGTAGGAACCCTAGCGGGAGGGCCCACGAGCAGTACTTC. Translating gives CASRNPSGRAHEQYF. Supplemented by reference TRBV19 and TRBJ2-7, the full variable domain reads DGGITQSPKYLFRKEGQNVTLSCEQNLNHDAMYWYRQDPGQGLRLIYYSQIVNDFQKGDIAEGYSVSREKKESFPLTVTSAQKNPTAFYLCASRNPSGRAHEQYFGPGTRLTVT.

The chain employs TRBV5-1 and TRBJ1-3, with 7 bases that match TRBD1. Germline V CDR1 and CDR2: SGHRS, YFSETQ. V shed 0 bases and J 8 bases; nucleotides not matched to a gene: 5. The CDR3 is 14 residues long. The CDR3 coding sequence is TGCGCCAGCAGCTTGGGACAGGGTCGGGACACCATATATTTT. Protein sequence: CASSLGQGRDTIYF.

The J gene is TRBJ2-7, the V gene TRBV15, with D possibly matching TRBD1 (6 bases). Germline CDR1 is LNHNV and CDR2 is YYDKDF (reference sequence). The CDR3 is 13 amino acids. Trimming shortened V by 0 bases and J by 3 bases, and 6 bases separated the two germline ends. CDR3 in amino acids: CATSREQGYEQYF. The CDR3 nucleotides read TGTGCCACCAGCAGAGAACAGGGCTACGAGCAGTACTTC.

The chain recombines TRBV11-2 with TRBJ2-7; TRBD1 is a possible D gene (6 bases). Germline CDR1 reads SGHAT; CDR2 reads FQNNGV. The CDR3 sequence is 13 residues long. V was shortened by 7 bases and J by 9 bases, with 19 bases between the two germline ends. This CDR3 reads CASTPTRTGLQYF. CDR3 DNA: TGTGCCAGCACCCCAACTAGAACAGGGCTGCAGTACTTC.

The chain recombines TRBV28 with TRBJ1-2; 8 nucleotides align to TRBD1. This CDR3 has 17 amino acids. Germline loops: CDR1 MDHEN, CDR2 SYDVKM. Losses at the gene ends were 6 bases for V and 8 bases for J; bases not matched to a gene: 20. The CDR3 here is CASRTMGTGRVSLGYTF. CDR3 coding DNA: TGTGCCAGCAGAACAATGGGGACAGGCAGGGTGTCATTGGGCTACACCTTC.

The chain links TRBV4-3 to TRBJ2-4, with 8 bases fitting TRBD2. This CDR3 is 16 amino acids long. CDR1 and CDR2 (germline): LGHNA, YSLEER. Trimming removed 1 base from V and 7 bases from J; junction bases left unmatched: 9. The CDR3 DNA reads TGCGCCAGCAGCCAAGCTGCAGCGGGAGTGGAGAACATTCAGTACTTC. Protein product: CASSQAAAGVENIQYF.

The chain is built from TRBV9 and TRBJ2-1; 9 bases agree with TRBD1. Trimming removed 2 bases from V and 8 bases from J; junction bases left unmatched: 8. CDR1 is SGDLS and CDR2 is YYNGEE in the germline V gene. CDR3 length equals 15 residues. This CDR3 reads CASSVLGTGKDEQFF. The CDR3 DNA reads as TGTGCCAGCAGCGTTCTCGGGACAGGGAAAGATGAGCAGTTCTTC.

The chain has TRBV2 and TRBJ2-4, with TRBD2 as a possible D gene (5 bases). The CDR3 is made up of 13 amino acids. Germline V CDR1 and CDR2: SNHLY, FYNNEI. The V end was cut by 4 bases, the J end by 5 bases, with 9 bases between. The DNA for the CDR3 is TGTGCCAGCAGTGTGGACGGGGAAAACATTCAGTACTTC. This codes for CASSVDGENIQYF.

This clone was observed a few times. This chain connects TRBV19 to TRBJ1-5; 9 nucleotides match TRBD1. CDR1 and CDR2 from the germline V gene are LNHDA and SQIVND (reference sequence). Losses at the gene ends were 7 bases for V and 3 bases for J; bases not matched to a gene: 7. This CDR3 has 15 residues. The CDR3 DNA sequence: TGTGCCAGTACTTGGGACAGGGCATCCAATCAGCCCCAGCATTTT. Translating gives CASTWDRASNQPQHF.

The chain uses TRBV7-2 and TRBJ1-5, with D possibly being TRBD1 (6 bases). The V and J ends lost 7 bases and 6 bases respectively, with 16 bases between them. This CDR3 has 14 amino acids. Germline V gene data show CDR1 as SGHTA and CDR2 as FQGNSA. The CDR3: CASISPGAGQPQHF. The CDR3 nucleotides are TGTGCCAGCATCTCCCCGGGGGCAGGTCAGCCCCAGCATTTT. Together with reference TRBV7-2 and TRBJ1-5, the CDR3 gives the full variable domain: GAGVSQSPSNKVTEKGKDVELRCDPISGHTALYWYRQSLGQGLEFLIYFQGNSAPDKSGLPSDRFSAERTGGSVSTLTIQRTQQEDSAVYLCASISPGAGQPQHFGDGTRLSIL.

This sequence joins TRBV5-1 and TRBJ2-3; no clear D. The germline V gene has CDR1 SGHRS and CDR2 YFSETQ. The CDR3 is made up of 13 amino acids. V dropped 0 bases and J dropped 5 bases, with 7 bases sitting between them. In DNA form, the CDR3 reads TGCGCCAGCAGCTTGGCCTTGGGAGATACGCAGTATTTT. It yields the protein CASSLALGDTQYF.

The CDR3 loop is CASTTGQGQETQYF. In DNA form, the CDR3 reads TGCGCCAGCACCACAGGGCAAGGCCAAGAGACCCAGTACTTC. The rearrangement uses TRBV5-1 and TRBJ2-5, with a tentative D call TRBD1 (6 bases). V shed 6 bases and J shed 1 base, with 13 bases lying between them. Germline CDR1 and CDR2: SGHRS and YFSETQ. The length of the CDR3 is 14 residues.

This chain uses TRBV27 with TRBJ2-6, with D hard to call. Germline assignment: CDR1 MNHEY and CDR2 SMNVEV (reference sequence). CDR3 size: 15 residues. Trimming stripped 3 bases from V and 0 bases from J, with 6 bases between. CDR3 protein: CASSFASSGANVLTF. The CDR3 DNA reads TGTGCCAGCAGTTTCGCTTCCTCTGGGGCCAACGTCCTGACTTTC.

V and J are TRBV19 and TRBJ2-2, with D unclear. Trimming removed 7 bases at V and 1 base at J, with 10 bases between. Looked up from germline, CDR1 is LNHDA and CDR2 is SQIVND (reference sequence). The CDR3 loop spans 14 amino acids. In nucleotides, the CDR3 is TGTGCCAGTATCTCGACGCTGAACACCGGGGAGCTGTTTTTT. Translated, it gives CASISTLNTGELFF.

CDR3 nucleotide sequence: TGTGCCAGCAGTCGCCCGTCTTCACGGGAGCAGTACTTC. Protein sequence: CASSRPSSREQYF. The gene calls are TRBV6-5 and TRBJ2-7, with D hard to call. This CDR3 has 13 amino acids. V was pared by 5 bases and J by 7 bases, with 15 bases between. Germline CDR1 MNHEY, CDR2 SVGAGI.

The chain recombines TRBV28 with TRBJ1-4, with unresolved D. CDR3 length equals 11 residues. The V end lost 5 bases, the J end lost 7 bases, and 5 bases lay between the germline ends. Germline V gene lookup returns CDR1 MDHEN and CDR2 SYDVKM. The CDR3, as DNA: TGTGCCAGCAGTCGTGTTGAAAAACTGTTTTTT. Its translation: CASSRVEKLFF.

The rearrangement uses TRBV7-9 and TRBJ1-2; unclear D gene. The germline gives CDR1 SEHNR, CDR2 FQNEAQ (reference sequence). The CDR3 has 12 residues. V lost 4 bases and J 8 bases, leaving 11 bases between the germline ends. The CDR3 nucleotides are TGTGCCAGCAGCTCCACCCCCTACGGCTACACCTTC. Its translation: CASSSTPYGYTF.

The chain uses TRBV7-9 and TRBJ1-2; D is possibly TRBD1 (5 bases). CDR1 and CDR2 from the germline V gene are SEHNR and FQNEAQ (reference sequence). This CDR3 contains 14 residues. Deletions cut 5 bases from V and 3 bases from J, with 13 bases between. The CDR3 sequence: CASSPQGLHYGYTF. CDR3 coding DNA: TGTGCCAGCAGCCCCCAGGGCCTTCACTATGGCTACACCTTC.

DNA for the CDR3: TGTGCCAGCACAGACAGGGACGACACTGAAGCTTTCTTT. Translation: CASTDRDDTEAFF. The chain recombines TRBV6-5 with TRBJ1-1, with 7 nucleotides matching TRBD1. CDR1 MNHEY and CDR2 SVGAGI come from the germline V gene. V lost 7 bases and J lost 3; bases outside the gene matches: 5. CDR3 length: 13 residues.

The V and J genes are TRBV4-3 and TRBJ2-3; D perhaps matches TRBD1 (5 bases). The CDR3 consists of 19 residues. V lost 1 base and J 2 bases, leaving 22 bases between the germline ends. Germline lookup yields CDR1 LGHNA and CDR2 YSLEER. The CDR3: CASSQVPNSTVKSTDTQYF. CDR3 DNA sequence: TGCGCCAGCAGCCAAGTCCCTAATTCGACAGTCAAATCCACAGATACGCAGTATTTT.

The rearrangement joins TRBV5-1 to TRBJ1-2, with 9 bases fitting TRBD1. V was pared by 2 bases and J by 2 bases, with 1 base of the junction left unmatched. This CDR3 is 14 amino acids long. From germline, CDR1 is SGHRS and CDR2 YFSETQ. CDR3 sequence: CASSLQGANYGYTF. The DNA of the CDR3 is TGCGCCAGCAGCTTACAGGGGGCCAACTATGGCTACACCTTC.

This clone was recorded once. V is TRBV15 and J is TRBJ1-1; no reliable D call. Germline CDR1 and CDR2: LNHNV and YYDKDF (reference sequence). The length of the CDR3 is 15 residues. The germline V and J ends were trimmed by 0 bases and 11 bases, with 19 bases remaining between them. CDR3 sequence reads: CATSRDSAPEDVAFF. The CDR3 bases are TGTGCCACCAGCAGAGATAGTGCCCCAGAAGACGTGGCTTTCTTT.

This chain uses TRBV7-3 with TRBJ1-1, with a tentative D call TRBD1 (5 bases). There are 11 residues in the CDR3. In germline, CDR1 is SGHTA, CDR2 FQGTGA. V was cut by 6 bases and J by 4 bases, with 6 bases left in between. The CDR3 DNA sequence: TGTGCCAGCAGAAGGGGCACTGAAGCTTTCTTT. It is translated as CASRRGTEAFF.

V is TRBV18 and J is TRBJ2-2, with TRBD1 identical over 7 bases. Trimming at V came to 2 bases and at J to 2 bases, leaving 5 bases not matched to a gene. This CDR3 has 16 amino acids. CDR1 and CDR2 from the germline V gene are KGHSH and LQKENI. The CDR3 protein is CASSPYRGGNTGELFF. In nucleotides, the CDR3 is TGTGCCAGCTCACCATACAGGGGTGGTAACACCGGGGAGCTGTTTTTT.

The chain links TRBV6-5 to TRBJ1-2, with 8 bases identical to TRBD1. The V and J ends lost 5 bases and 4 bases, in that order; junction bases with no gene match: 9. CDR3 length: 15 residues. Germline loops: CDR1 MNHEY, CDR2 SVGAGI. The CDR3 here is CASSRGQGLLYGYTF. The CDR3, as DNA: TGTGCCAGCAGTCGAGGACAGGGTCTACTCTATGGCTACACCTTC.

Written as DNA, the CDR3 is TGTGCCAGCAGACTACAAGGACAGGTCTACGAGCAGTACTTC. Translation: CASRLQGQVYEQYF. J is TRBJ2-7 and V is TRBV27, with 7 nucleotides matching TRBD1. Germline values: CDR1 MNHEY, CDR2 SMNVEV (reference sequence). J was trimmed by 3 bases and V by 6 bases; bases with no gene match: 8. The CDR3 has 14 amino acids.

The V call is TRBV4-3, the J call TRBJ2-1, with a tentative D call TRBD2 (5 bases). This CDR3 contains 14 residues. Trimming pared 0 bases from V and 8 bases from J, leaving 11 bases between. In germline, CDR1 is LGHNA, CDR2 YSLEER. For the CDR3, the DNA is TGCGCCAGCAGCCAAGATTGGCGCGGGCATGAGCAGTTCTTC. Amino acids: CASSQDWRGHEQFF.